This paragraph covers one T cell receptor beta chain sequence. What it binds is not known. The data were taken from a study of shared clonotypes between healthy human individuals. Study information: The composition of the donors was a couple of women and a few men aged 18 to 49. Broader study findings: When naive CD4 clonotypes were compared across a handful of donors, around 5% were shared. In this cohort, only blood was sampled, and tissue repertoires likely differ.

Naive CD8 cells lacked CD45RO, underwent positive selection for CCR7 and left out terminally differentiated effector memory CD45RA+ cells. V was shortened by 5 bases and J by 2 bases, with 6 bases between the two germline ends. CDR1 is SQVTM and CDR2 is ANQGSEA in the germline V gene. The CDR3 loop spans 12 amino acids. DNA at about 210 ng, roughly 30,000 T cell genomes, went into sorted-subset replicate PCRs. The data were produced by immunoSEQ multiplex PCR, yet TCRdb's version contains in-frame clones alone and is incomplete. This sample has roughly 600,000 clones, with 95% to 98% found just once.

The receptor's source is a man aged 25-45 years in good health. The chain links TRBV29-1 to TRBJ2-2; D is possibly TRBD1 (5 bases). The sequencing input was naive CD8+ T cells sorted from blood. CDR3 nucleotides: TGCAGCGTTCAGGGAAACACCGGGGAGCTGTTTTTT. It is translated as CSVQGNTGELFF.